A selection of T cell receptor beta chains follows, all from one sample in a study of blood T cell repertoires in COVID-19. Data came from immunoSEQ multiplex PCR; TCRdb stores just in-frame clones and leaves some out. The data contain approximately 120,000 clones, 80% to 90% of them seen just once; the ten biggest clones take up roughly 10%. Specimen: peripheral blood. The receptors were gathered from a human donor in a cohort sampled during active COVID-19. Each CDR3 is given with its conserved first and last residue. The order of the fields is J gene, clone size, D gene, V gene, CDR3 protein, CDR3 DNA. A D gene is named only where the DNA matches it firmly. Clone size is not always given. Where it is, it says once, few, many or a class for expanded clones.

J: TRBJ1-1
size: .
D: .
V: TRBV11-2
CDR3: CASSPNGGVITFF
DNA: TGTGCCAGCAGCCCGAATGGGGGCGTGATTACTTTCTTT

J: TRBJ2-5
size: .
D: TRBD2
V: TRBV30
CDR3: CAWRSKAGDKETQYF
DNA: TGTGCCTGGAGAAGTAAAGCGGGAGACAAAGAGACCCAGTACTTC

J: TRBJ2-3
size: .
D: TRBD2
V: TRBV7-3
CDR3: CASSLMGRTSGVDTQYF
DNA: TGTGCCAGCAGCTTAATGGGCAGGACTAGCGGAGTAGATACGCAGTATTTT

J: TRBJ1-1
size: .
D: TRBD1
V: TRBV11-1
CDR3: CASSADRVNTEAFF
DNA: TGTGCCAGCAGCGCCGACAGGGTGAACACTGAAGCTTTCTTT

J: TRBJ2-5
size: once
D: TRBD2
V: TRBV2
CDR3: CASRTLAGGETQYF
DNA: TGTGCCAGCAGGACACTAGCGGGTGGAGAGACCCAGTACTTC

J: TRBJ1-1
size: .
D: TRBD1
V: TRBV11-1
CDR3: CASSRQGAISNTEAFF
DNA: TGTGCCAGCAGCAGACAGGGGGCGATTTCGAACACTGAAGCTTTCTTT

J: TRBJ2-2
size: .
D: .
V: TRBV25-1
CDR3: CASSGDTGELFF
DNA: TGTGCCAGCAGTGGAGACACCGGGGAGCTGTTTTTT

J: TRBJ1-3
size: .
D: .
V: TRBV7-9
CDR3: CASSSQGAAGNTIYF
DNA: TGTGCCAGCAGCTCACAGGGTGCAGCCGGAAACACCATATATTTT

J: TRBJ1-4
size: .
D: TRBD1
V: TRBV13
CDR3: CASSSKDRETSIEKLFF
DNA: TGTGCCAGCAGCTCCAAGGACAGGGAGACGTCCATTGAAAAACTGTTTTTT

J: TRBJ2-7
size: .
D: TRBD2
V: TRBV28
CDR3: CASSLYAGGVDEQYF
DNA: TGTGCCAGCAGTTTATACGCGGGAGGTGTCGACGAGCAGTACTTC

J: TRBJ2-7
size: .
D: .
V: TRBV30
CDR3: CAWSRRSGEQYF
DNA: TGTGCCTGGAGTCGCAGGTCTGGCGAGCAGTACTTC

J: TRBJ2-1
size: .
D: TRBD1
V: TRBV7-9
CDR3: CASSLGQGDVNEQFF
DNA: TGTGCCAGCAGCTTGGGACAGGGGGATGTTAATGAGCAGTTCTTC

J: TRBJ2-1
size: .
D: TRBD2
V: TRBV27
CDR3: CASSPASGNEQFF
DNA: TGTGCCAGCAGTCCCGCTAGCGGCAATGAGCAGTTCTTC

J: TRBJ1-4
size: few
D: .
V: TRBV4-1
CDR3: CASSQEQSRAATNEKLFF
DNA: TGCGCCAGCAGCCAAGAACAGTCTCGAGCGGCTACTAATGAAAAACTGTTTTTT

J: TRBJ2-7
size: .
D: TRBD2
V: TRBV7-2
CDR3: CASRPRTSGVDEQYF
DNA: TGTGCCAGCAGGCCTCGGACTAGCGGGGTTGACGAGCAGTACTTC

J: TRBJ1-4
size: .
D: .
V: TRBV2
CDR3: CASRLTYGEKLFF
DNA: TGTGCCAGCAGACTTACCTACGGGGAAAAACTGTTTTTT

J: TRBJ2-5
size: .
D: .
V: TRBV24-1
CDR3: CATSDQANSPSVQETQYF
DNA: TGTGCCACCAGTGATCAGGCCAATTCTCCTAGCGTCCAAGAGACCCAGTACTTC

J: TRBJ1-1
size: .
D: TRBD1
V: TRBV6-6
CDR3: CASSSPGQGNTEAFF
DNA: TGTGCCAGCAGTTCACCGGGACAGGGGAACACTGAAGCTTTCTTT

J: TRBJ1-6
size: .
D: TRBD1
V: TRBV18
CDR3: CASSQTGGGSYNSPLHF
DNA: TGTGCCAGCTCGCAGACAGGGGGCGGCTCCTATAATTCACCCCTCCACTTT

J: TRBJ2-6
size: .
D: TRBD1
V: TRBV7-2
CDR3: CASSSMGQTSGANVLTF
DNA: TGTGCCAGCAGCTCCATGGGACAGACTTCTGGGGCCAACGTCCTGACTTTC

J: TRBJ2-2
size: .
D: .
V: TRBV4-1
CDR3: CASSQGGQASITGELFF
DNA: TGCGCCAGCAGCCAAGGTGGGCAGGCCTCGATCACCGGGGAGCTGTTTTTT

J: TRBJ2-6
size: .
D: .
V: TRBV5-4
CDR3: CASSPRGSTFSGANVLTF
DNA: TGTGCCAGCAGCCCCAGGGGATCAACGTTCTCTGGGGCCAACGTCCTGACTTTC

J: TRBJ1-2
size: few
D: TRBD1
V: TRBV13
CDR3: CASSFRQGNNYGYTF
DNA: TGTGCCAGCAGCTTCAGACAGGGGAATAACTATGGCTACACCTTC

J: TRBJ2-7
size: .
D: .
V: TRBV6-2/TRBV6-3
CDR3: CASSYYNPGGLRSYEQYF
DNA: TGTGCCAGCAGTTATTACAACCCGGGCGGGTTGCGGTCCTACGAGCAGTACTTC

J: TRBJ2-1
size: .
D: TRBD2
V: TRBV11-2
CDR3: CASSSFSGLAGSYNEQFF
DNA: TGTGCCAGCAGCTCCTTCTCGGGACTAGCCGGCTCCTACAATGAGCAGTTCTTC

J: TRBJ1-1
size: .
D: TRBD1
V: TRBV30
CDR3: CAWSVKSEGARIEAFF
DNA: TGTGCCTGGAGTGTAAAAAGTGAGGGGGCGCGTATTGAAGCTTTCTTT

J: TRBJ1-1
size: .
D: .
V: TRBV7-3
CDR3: CASSPDRGMNTEAFF
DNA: TGTGCCAGCAGCCCCGATCGGGGGATGAACACTGAAGCTTTCTTT

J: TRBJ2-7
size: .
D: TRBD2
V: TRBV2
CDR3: CASSYGLAGGQYF
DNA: TGTGCCAGCAGTTACGGACTAGCGGGGGGGCAGTACTTC

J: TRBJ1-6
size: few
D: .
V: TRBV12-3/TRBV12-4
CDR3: CAIRRGKALHF
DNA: TGTGCCATCCGGAGGGGCAAGGCCCTCCACTTT

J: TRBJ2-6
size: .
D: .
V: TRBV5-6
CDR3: CASSFKGSGANVLTF
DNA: TGTGCCAGCAGCTTCAAGGGGTCTGGGGCCAACGTCCTGACTTTC

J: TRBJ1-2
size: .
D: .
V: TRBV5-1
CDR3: CASSGSGVYGYTF
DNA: TGCGCCAGCAGCGGCTCAGGGGTCTATGGCTACACCTTC

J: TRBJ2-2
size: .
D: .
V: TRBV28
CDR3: CASRGANTGELFF
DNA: TGTGCCAGCAGGGGCGCGAACACCGGGGAGCTGTTTTTT

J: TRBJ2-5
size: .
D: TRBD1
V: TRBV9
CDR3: CASSVGGTGQETQYF
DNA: TGTGCCAGCAGCGTAGGGGGGACAGGTCAAGAGACCCAGTACTTC

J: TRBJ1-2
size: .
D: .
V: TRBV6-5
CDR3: CASSPTGDYGYTF
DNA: TGTGCCAGCAGTCCCACAGGTGACTATGGCTACACCTTC

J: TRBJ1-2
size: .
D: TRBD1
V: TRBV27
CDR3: CASSQSGTAYGYTF
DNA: TGTGCCAGCAGTCAATCCGGGACAGCCTATGGCTACACCTTC

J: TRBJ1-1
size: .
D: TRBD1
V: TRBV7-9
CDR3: CASSLTGAYTEAFF
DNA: TGTGCCAGCAGCTTGACAGGGGCGTACACTGAAGCTTTCTTT

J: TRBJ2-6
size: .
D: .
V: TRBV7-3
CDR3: CASSLFRTGANVLTF
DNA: TGTGCCAGCAGCTTATTCCGTACTGGGGCCAACGTCCTGACTTTC

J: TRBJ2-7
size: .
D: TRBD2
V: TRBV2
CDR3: CASGTSSYEQYF
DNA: TGTGCCAGCGGGACTAGCTCCTACGAGCAGTACTTC

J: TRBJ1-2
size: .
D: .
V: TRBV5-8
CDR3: CASSQGLYGYTF
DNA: TGTGCCAGCAGCCAAGGACTGTATGGCTACACCTTC

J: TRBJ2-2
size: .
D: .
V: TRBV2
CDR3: CASSPQGPTGELFF
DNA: TGTGCCAGCAGTCCCCAGGGTCCCACCGGGGAGCTGTTTTTT

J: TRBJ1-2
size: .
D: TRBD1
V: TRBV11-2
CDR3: CASNNGQGAYGYTF
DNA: TGTGCCAGCAATAACGGACAGGGGGCTTATGGCTACACCTTC

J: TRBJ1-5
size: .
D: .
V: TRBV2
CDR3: CASSEGRTYSNQPQHF
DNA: TGTGCCAGCAGTGAGGGCAGAACCTATAGCAATCAGCCCCAGCATTTT

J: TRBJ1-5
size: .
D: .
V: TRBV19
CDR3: CASSDSSNQPQHF
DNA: TGTGCCAGTAGTGACAGTAGCAATCAGCCCCAGCATTTT

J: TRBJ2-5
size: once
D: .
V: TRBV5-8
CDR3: CASRRLIQETQYF
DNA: TGTGCCAGCAGGCGACTGATACAAGAGACCCAGTACTTC

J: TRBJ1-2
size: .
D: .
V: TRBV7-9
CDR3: CASSLGGTGSYGYTF
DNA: TGTGCCAGCAGCTTAGGAGGGACTGGCAGCTATGGCTACACCTTC

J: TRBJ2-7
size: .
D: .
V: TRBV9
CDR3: CASSPPDPLGHEQYF
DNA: TGTGCCAGCAGCCCCCCTGACCCTTTGGGCCACGAGCAGTACTTC

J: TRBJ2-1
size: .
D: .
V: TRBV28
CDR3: CASSWRDSGGGIFYNEQFF
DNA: TGTGCCAGCAGTTGGCGGGACAGTGGCGGAGGGATCTTCTACAATGAGCAGTTCTTC

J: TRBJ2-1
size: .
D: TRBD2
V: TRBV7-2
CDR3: CASSLGGVSSGYNEQFF
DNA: TGTGCCAGCAGCTTAGGGGGTGTCTCTAGCGGGTACAATGAGCAGTTCTTC

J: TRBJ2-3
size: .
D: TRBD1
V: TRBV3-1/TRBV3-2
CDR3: CASSQDTRTGSTDTQYF
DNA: TGTGCCAGCAGCCAAGATACGAGGACAGGGAGCACAGATACGCAGTATTTT

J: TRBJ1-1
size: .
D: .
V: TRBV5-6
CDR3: CASSSSTRGYTEAFF
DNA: TGTGCCAGCAGCTCCTCGACCAGGGGTTACACTGAAGCTTTCTTT

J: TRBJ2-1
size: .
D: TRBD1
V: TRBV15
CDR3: CATSGARQGVQYRQFF
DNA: TGTGCCACCAGCGGGGCCCGACAGGGGGTCCAATATAGGCAGTTCTTC

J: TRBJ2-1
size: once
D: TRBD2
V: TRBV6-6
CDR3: CASLPGTSGSNEQFF
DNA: TGTGCCAGCTTACCCGGGACTAGCGGGAGTAATGAGCAGTTCTTC

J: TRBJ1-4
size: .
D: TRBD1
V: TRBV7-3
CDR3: CASSSTGRALNEKLFF
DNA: TGTGCCAGCAGCTCGACAGGGCGCGCACTTAATGAAAAACTGTTTTTT

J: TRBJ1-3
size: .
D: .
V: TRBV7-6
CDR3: CASSLSGRSSGNTIYF
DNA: TGTGCCAGCAGCCTTTCGGGGAGAAGCTCTGGAAACACCATATATTTT